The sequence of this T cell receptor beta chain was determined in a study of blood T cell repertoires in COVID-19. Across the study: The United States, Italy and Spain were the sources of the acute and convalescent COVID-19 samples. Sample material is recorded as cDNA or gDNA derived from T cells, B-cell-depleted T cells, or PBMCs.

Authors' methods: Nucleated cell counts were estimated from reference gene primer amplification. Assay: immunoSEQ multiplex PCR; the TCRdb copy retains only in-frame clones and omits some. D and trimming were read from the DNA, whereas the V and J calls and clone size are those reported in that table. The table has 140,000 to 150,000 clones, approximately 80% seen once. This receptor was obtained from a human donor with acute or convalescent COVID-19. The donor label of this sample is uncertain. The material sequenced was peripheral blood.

This chain's CDR3 is CASSQDLVSGKNIQYF. The CDR3, as DNA: TGTGCCAGCAGCCAAGATCTAGTTAGCGGGAAAAACATTCAGTACTTC. The chain recombines TRBV3-1 (or the pseudogene TRBV3-2) with TRBJ2-4; 7 nucleotides align to TRBD2. Trimming cost V 0 bases and J 4 bases; bases outside gene matches: 6. This CDR3 comprises 16 residues. Germline V gives CDR1 LGHDT, CDR2 YNNKEL (reference sequence).